The clone carrying this T cell receptor beta chain was seen many times. The antigen is not known. This sample stems from a study of T cells in Graves' hyperthyroidism and ophthalmopathy. Overall study results and limits: The model forecast ophthalmopathy, anticipating it by a median roughly 6 months before onset.

Patients with uncontrolled infections, other autoimmune diseases, pregnancy or lactation were excluded. What was amplified from RNA transcripts were TCR beta CDR3 regions. HTBI primers were employed in a first-round RT-PCR of the TCR CDR3. In TCRdb, the multiplex PCR reads were re-called with MiXCR into one record per CDR3 protein. The sample records 250,000 to 400,000 distinct CDR3 sequences, roughly 13% being singletons. Germline CDR1 is MNHNY and CDR2 is SVGAGI (reference sequence). The CDR3 length is 16 residues. With 0 bases clipped from V and 1 base from J, the junction kept 5 bases outside the gene matches.

J is TRBJ1-2 and V is TRBV6-6; 7 nucleotides align to TRBD1. The sequence derives from a middle-aged woman with Graves' ophthalmopathy. Sequenced: blood. The CDR3 spells CASSYSTQGDNYGYTF. The CDR3 DNA sequence: TGTGCCAGCAGTTACTCTACTCAGGGGGATAACTATGGCTACACCTTC.